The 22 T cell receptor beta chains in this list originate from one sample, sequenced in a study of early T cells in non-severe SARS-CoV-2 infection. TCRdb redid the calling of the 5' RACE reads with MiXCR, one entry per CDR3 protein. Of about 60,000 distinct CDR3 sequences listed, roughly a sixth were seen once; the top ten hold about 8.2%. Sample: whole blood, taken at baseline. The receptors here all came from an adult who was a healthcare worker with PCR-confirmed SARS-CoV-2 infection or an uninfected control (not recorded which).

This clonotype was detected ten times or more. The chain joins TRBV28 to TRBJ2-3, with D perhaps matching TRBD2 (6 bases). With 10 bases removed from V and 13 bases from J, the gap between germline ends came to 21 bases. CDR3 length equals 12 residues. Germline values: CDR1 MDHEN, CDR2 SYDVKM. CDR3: CATEMTGTPKYF. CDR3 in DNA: TGTGCCACCGAGATGACCGGGACTCCGAAGTATTTT.

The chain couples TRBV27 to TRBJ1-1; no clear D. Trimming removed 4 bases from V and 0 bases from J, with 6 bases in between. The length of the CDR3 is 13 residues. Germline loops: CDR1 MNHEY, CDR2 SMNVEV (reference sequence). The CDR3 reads CASSSRMNTEAFF. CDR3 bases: TGTGCCAGCAGTTCTCGAATGAACACTGAAGCTTTCTTT.

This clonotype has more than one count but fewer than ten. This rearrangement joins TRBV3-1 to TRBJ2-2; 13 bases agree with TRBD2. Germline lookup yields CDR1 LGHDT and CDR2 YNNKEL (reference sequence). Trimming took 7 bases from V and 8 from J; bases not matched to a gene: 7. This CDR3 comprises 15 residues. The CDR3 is CASTRTSGGVGELFF. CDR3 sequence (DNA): TGTGCCAGCACCCGGACTAGCGGGGGAGTAGGGGAGCTGTTTTTT.

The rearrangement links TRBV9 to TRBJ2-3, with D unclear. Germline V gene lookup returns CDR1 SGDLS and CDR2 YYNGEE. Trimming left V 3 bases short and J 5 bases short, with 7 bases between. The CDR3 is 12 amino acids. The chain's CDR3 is CASSETGDTQYF. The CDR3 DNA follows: TGTGCCAGCAGCGAGACGGGAGATACGCAGTATTTT.

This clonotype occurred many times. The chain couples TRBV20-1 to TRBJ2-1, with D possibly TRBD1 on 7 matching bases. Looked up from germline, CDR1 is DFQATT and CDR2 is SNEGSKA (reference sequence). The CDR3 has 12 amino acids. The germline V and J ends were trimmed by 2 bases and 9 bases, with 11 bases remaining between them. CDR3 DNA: TGCAGTGCTAGACGACAGGGAGGTGAGCAGTTCTTC. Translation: CSARRQGGEQFF.

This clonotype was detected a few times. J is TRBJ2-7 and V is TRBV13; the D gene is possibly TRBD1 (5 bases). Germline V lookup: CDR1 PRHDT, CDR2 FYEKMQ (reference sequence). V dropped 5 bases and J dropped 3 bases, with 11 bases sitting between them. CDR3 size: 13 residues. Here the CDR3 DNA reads TGTGCCAGCAGCCTTGGACACCTCTACGAGCAGTACTTC. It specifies CASSLGHLYEQYF.

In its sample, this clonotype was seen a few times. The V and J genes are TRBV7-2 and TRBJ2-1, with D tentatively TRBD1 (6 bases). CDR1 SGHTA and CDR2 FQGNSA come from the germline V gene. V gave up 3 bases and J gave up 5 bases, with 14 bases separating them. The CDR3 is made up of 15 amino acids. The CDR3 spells CASSFRTGTHNEQFF. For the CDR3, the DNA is TGTGCCAGCAGCTTCCGAACAGGGACCCACAATGAGCAGTTCTTC.

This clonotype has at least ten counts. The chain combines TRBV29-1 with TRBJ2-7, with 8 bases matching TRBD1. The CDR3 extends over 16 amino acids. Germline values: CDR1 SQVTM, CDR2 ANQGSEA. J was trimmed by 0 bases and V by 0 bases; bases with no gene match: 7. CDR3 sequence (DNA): TGCAGCGTTGAAGATCCTGGGACAGGATACTCCTACGAGCAGTACTTC. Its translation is CSVEDPGTGYSYEQYF.

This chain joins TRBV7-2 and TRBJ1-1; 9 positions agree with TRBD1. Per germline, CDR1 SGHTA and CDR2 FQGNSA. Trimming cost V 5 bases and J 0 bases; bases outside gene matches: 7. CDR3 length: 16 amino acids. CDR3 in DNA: TGTGCCAGCAGCATCGAAGGACAGGGGCTGAACACTGAAGCTTTCTTT. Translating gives CASSIEGQGLNTEAFF.

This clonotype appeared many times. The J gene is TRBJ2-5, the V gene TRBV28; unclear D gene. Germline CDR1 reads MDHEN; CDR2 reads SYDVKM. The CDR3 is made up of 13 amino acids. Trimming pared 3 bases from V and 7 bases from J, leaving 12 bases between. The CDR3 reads CASSLGQWGTQYF. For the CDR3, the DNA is TGTGCCAGCAGTTTGGGCCAGTGGGGGACCCAGTACTTC.

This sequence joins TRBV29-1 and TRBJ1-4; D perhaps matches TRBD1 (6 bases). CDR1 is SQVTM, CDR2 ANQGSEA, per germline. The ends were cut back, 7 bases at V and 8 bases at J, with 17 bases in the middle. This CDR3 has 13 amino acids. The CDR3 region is CSAQEWQGEKLFF. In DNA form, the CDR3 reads TGCAGCGCCCAAGAATGGCAGGGGGAAAAACTGTTTTTT.

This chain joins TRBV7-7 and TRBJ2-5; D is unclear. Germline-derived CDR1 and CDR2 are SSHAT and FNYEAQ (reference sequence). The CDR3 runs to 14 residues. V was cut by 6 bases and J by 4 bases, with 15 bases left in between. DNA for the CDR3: TGTGCCAGCAGACCCGGTTACGGCCCAGAGACCCAGTACTTC. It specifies CASRPGYGPETQYF.

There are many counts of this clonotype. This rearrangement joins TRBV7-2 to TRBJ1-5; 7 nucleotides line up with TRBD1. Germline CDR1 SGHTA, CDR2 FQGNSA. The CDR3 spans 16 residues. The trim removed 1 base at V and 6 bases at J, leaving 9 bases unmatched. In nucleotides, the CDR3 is TGTGCCAGCAGCTTAGGCGACAGGGACGCTTCTCAGCCCCAGCATTTT. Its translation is CASSLGDRDASQPQHF.

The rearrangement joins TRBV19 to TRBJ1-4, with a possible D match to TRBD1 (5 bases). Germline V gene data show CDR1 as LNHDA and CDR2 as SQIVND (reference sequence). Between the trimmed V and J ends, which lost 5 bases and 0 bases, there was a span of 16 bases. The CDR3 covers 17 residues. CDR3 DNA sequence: TGTGCCAGTAGTGAACGACAGAGGTCCGCAACTAATGAAAAACTGTTTTTT. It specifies CASSERQRSATNEKLFF. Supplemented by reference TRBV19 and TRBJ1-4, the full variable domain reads DGGITQSPKYLFRKEGQNVTLSCEQNLNHDAMYWYRQDPGQGLRLIYYSQIVNDFQKGDIAEGYSVSREKKESFPLTVTSAQKNPTAFYLCASSERQRSATNEKLFFGSGTQLSVL.

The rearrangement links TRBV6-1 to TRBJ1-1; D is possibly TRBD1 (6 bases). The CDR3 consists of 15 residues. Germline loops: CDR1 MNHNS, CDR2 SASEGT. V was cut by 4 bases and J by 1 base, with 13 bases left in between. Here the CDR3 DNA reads TGTGCCAGCAGTGTCCAGGGGACACAGAACACTGAAGCTTTCTTT. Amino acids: CASSVQGTQNTEAFF.

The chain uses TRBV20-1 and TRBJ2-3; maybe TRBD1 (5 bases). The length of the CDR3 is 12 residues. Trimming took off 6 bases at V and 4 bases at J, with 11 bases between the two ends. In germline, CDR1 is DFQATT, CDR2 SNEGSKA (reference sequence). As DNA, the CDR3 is TGCAGTGCAACAGACAGTTCAGATACGCAGTATTTT. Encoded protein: CSATDSSDTQYF.

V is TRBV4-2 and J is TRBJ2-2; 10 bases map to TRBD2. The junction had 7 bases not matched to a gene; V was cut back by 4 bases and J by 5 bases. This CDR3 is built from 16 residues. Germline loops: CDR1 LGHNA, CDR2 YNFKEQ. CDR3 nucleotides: TGTGCCAGCAGCCCCGATAGCGGGAGGAAAACCGGGGAGCTGTTTTTT. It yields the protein CASSPDSGRKTGELFF.

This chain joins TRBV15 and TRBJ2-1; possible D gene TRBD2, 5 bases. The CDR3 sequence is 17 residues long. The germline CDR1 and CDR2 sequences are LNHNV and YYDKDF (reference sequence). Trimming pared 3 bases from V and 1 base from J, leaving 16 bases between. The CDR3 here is CATSRDLLVRSYNEQFF. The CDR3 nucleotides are TGTGCCACCAGCAGGGATTTACTAGTCCGATCCTACAATGAGCAGTTCTTC. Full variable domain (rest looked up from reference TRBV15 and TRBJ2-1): DAMVIQNPRYQVTQFGKPVTLSCSQTLNHNVMYWYQQKSSQAPKLLFHYYDKDFNNEADTPDNFQSRRPNTSFCFLDIRSPGLGDTAMYLCATSRDLLVRSYNEQFFGPGTRLTVL.

The CDR3 region has the DNA TGTGCCACCAGCCGGGACACTAGCACAGATACGCAGTATTTT. Protein: CATSRDTSTDTQYF. The chain has TRBV24-1 and TRBJ2-3, with D tentatively TRBD1 (6 bases). The CDR3 extends over 14 amino acids. CDR1 and CDR2 (germline): KGHDR, SFDVKD. The germline V and J ends were trimmed by 7 bases and 0 bases, with 10 bases remaining between them.

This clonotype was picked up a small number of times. The CDR3 reads CASSYSPGGPPEQFF. The CDR3 coding sequence is TGTGCCAGCAGTTACTCTCCGGGAGGGCCGCCCGAGCAGTTCTTC. The genes are TRBV6-5 and TRBJ2-1; 8 bases map to TRBD2. Looked up from germline, CDR1 is MNHEY and CDR2 is SVGAGI. CDR3 length: 15 amino acids. V lost 0 bases, J lost 10 bases, and 8 bases stayed unmatched.

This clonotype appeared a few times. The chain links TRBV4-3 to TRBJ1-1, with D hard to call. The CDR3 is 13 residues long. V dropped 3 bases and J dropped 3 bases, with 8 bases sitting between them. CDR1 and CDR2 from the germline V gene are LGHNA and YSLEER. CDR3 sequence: CASSQEPDTEAFF. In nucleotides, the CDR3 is TGCGCCAGCAGCCAGGAGCCTGACACTGAAGCTTTCTTT.

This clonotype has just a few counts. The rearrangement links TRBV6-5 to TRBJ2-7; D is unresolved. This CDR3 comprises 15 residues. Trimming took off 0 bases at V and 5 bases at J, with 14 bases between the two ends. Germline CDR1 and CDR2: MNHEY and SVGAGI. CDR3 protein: CASSYSRSVSNEQYF. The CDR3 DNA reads TGTGCCAGCAGTTACTCCCGGAGCGTTTCAAACGAGCAGTACTTC.